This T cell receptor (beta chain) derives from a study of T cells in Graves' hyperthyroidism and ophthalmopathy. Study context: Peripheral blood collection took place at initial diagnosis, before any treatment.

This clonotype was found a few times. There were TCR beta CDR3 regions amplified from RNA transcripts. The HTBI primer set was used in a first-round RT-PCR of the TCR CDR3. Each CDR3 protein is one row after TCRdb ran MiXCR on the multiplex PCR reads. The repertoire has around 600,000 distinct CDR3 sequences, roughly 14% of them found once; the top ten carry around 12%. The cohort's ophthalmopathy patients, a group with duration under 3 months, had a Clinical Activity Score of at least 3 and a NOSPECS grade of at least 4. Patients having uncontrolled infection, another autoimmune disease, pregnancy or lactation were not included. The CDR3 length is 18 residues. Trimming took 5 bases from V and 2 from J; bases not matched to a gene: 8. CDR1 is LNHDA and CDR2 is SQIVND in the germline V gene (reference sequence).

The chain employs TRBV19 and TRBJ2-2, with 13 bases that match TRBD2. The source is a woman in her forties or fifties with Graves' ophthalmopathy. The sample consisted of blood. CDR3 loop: CASSPEGLAGPNTGELFF. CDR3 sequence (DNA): TGTGCCAGTAGTCCCGAGGGACTAGCGGGACCCAACACCGGGGAGCTGTTTTTT.